Sequencing of this T cell receptor (beta chain) was carried out in a study of patients and donors after allogeneic stem cell transplantation. TCRdb recomputed calls from the RT-PCR reads with MiXCR, one row per CDR3 protein. In the table there are some 960,000 distinct CDR3 sequences, approximately 19% of which are singletons. This clonotype was detected ten times or more. V lost 5 bases to trimming and J lost 4 bases, with 11 bases between them. The CDR3 totals 13 residues. The V gene's germline CDR1 is SGHAT and CDR2 FQNNGV. V gene TRBV11-2 combines with J gene TRBJ2-5; the D gene is possibly TRBD2 (7 bases). This receptor was taken from a human donor who was either an allogeneic HSCT recipient or a stem cell or donor lymphocyte infusion donor (not recorded which). It is not recorded whose cells these are; they may come from a transplant donor. Sample: blood, either unsorted or a sorted T cell fraction (not recorded which). CDR3 DNA: TGTGCCAGCAGCCGGGGGGCAGGAGAGACCCAGTACTTC. Encoded protein: CASSRGAGETQYF.